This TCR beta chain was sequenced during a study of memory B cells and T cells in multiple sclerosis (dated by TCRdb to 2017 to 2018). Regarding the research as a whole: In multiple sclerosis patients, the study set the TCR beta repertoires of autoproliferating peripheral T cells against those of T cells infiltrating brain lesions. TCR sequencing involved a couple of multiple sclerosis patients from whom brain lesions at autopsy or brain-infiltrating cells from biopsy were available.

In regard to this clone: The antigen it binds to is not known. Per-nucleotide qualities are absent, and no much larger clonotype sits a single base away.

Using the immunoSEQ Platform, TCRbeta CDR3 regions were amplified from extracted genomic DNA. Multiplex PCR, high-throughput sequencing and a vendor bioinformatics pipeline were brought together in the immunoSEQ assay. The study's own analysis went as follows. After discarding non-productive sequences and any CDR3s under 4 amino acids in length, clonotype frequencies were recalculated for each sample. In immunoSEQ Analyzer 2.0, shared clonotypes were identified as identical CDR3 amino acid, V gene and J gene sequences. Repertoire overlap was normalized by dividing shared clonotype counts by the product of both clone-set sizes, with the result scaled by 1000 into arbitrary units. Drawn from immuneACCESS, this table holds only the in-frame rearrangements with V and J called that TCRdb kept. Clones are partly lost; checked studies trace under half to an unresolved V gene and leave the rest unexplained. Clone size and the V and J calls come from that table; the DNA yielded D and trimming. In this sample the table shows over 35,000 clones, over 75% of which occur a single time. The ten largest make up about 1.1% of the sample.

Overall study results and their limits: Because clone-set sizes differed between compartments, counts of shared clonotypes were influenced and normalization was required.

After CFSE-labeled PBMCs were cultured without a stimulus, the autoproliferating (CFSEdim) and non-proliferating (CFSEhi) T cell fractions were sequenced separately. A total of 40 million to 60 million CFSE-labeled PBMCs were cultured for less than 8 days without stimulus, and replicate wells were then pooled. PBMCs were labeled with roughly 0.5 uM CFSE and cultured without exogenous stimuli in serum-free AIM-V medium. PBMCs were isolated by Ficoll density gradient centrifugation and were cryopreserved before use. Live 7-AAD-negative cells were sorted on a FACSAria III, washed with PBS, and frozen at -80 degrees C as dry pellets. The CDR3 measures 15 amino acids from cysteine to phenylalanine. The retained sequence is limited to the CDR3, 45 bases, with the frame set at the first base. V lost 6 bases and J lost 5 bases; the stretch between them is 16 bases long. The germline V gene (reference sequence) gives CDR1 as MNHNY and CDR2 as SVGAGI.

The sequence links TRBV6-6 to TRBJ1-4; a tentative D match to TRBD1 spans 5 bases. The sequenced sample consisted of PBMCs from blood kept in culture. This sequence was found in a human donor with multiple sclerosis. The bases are TGTGCCAGCAGGACCGGGGCGTGGGGCAATGAAAAACTGTTTTTT. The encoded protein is CASRTGAWGNEKLFF.